One sample yielded the 6 T cell receptor beta chains listed below, sequenced in a study of CD8 T cells in Susac syndrome. RNA amounts of roughly 0.5 to 1 ug underwent reverse transcription with random hexamers. TCRdb re-called the immunoSEQ multiplex PCR reads through MiXCR, storing one row per CDR3 protein. The repertoire holds under 70,000 distinct CDR3 sequences, with about 95% as singletons. The source material was CD8+ T cells from PBMCs. These TCRs come from a human donor with Susac syndrome.

The chain uses TRBV9 and TRBJ2-6; TRBD1 aligns across 7 bases. Germline values: CDR1 SGDLS, CDR2 YYNGEE. This CDR3 spans 18 amino acids. The ends lost 0 bases at V and 2 bases at J; junction bases unmatched: 8. CDR3 region: CASSVARDRPTGANVLTF. CDR3 in DNA: TGTGCCAGCAGCGTAGCAAGGGACAGACCAACTGGGGCCAACGTCCTGACTTTC.

The rearrangement links TRBV20-1 to TRBJ1-6, with D possibly TRBD1 on 5 matching bases. Germline lookup yields CDR1 DFQATT and CDR2 SNEGSKA (reference sequence). Trimming took 6 bases from V and 8 from J, leaving 20 bases between them. CDR3 size: 15 residues. The CDR3 sequence is CSAPREEAGDSPLHF. In DNA, the CDR3 is TGCAGTGCCCCCAGGGAGGAGGCGGGGGATTCACCCCTCCACTTT.

The chain couples TRBV20-1 to TRBJ2-1; D perhaps matches TRBD2 (5 bases). Per germline, CDR1 DFQATT and CDR2 SNEGSKA (reference sequence). The CDR3 runs 14 residues. Trimming shortened V by 1 base and J by 1 base, and 8 bases separated the two germline ends. The CDR3 DNA sequence: TGCAGTGCTAGAGTCGGGGATTCCTACAATGAGCAGTTCTTC. Translated, it gives CSARVGDSYNEQFF.

This chain uses TRBV12-3 or TRBV12-4 with TRBJ2-1; no clear D gene. The CDR3 consists of 11 residues. V shed 6 bases and J shed 6 bases, with 6 bases lying between them. DNA of the CDR3: TGTGCCAGCAGGAGGTTCAATGAGCAGTTCTTC. Translating gives CASRRFNEQFF.

The chain couples TRBV2 to TRBJ2-1, with 12 bases fitting TRBD1. The germline CDR1 and CDR2 sequences are SNHLY and FYNNEI. This CDR3 contains 14 residues. J lost 8 bases, V lost 7 bases, and 6 bases had no gene match. The CDR3 reads CASKPGQGAHEQFF. CDR3 in DNA: TGTGCCAGCAAGCCGGGACAGGGGGCTCATGAGCAGTTCTTC.

The rearrangement uses TRBV6-1 and TRBJ1-3; D uncertain. The CDR3 has 16 amino acids. Germline V gene sequence: CDR1 MNHNS, CDR2 SASEGT. The V and J ends lost 3 bases and 1 base respectively, with 13 bases between them. CDR3 coding DNA: TGTGCCAGCAGTGACCGGGTCCGACTTTCTGGAAACACCATATATTTT. Residues: CASSDRVRLSGNTIYF.